The 24 T cell receptor beta chains below were found in one sample sequenced in a study of glioma-infiltrating T cells. Using RNA template, CDR3s of TCR alpha and beta were amplified with iRepertoire arm-PCR. TCRdb re-analysed the multiplex PCR reads in MiXCR, keeping a single row per CDR3 protein. The sample lists approximately 120,000 distinct CDR3 sequences; around 23% were seen once. The specimen sequenced was glioma tissue, nonneoplastic brain tissue, or PBMCs (not recorded which). Receptors originate from a human donor with low-grade glioma or glioblastoma, undergoing nonglioma brain surgery, or in good health (not recorded which).

As for this clonotype: Just one base apart from a much larger clone, this may be a read error. This sequence joins TRBV7-9 and TRBJ1-1; D is uncertain. V was cut by 8 bases and J by 2 bases, with 12 bases left in between. Germline assignment: CDR1 SEHNR and CDR2 FQNEAQ (reference sequence). This CDR3 is built from 13 residues. Here the CDR3 DNA reads TGTGCCAGCCGCTCCAGCAGCAACACTGAAGCTTTCTTT. Amino acid sequence: CASRSSSNTEAFF.

This clonotype was found many times. The J gene is TRBJ2-7, the V gene TRBV7-6; 9 bases fit TRBD1. Germline CDR1 reads SGHVS; CDR2 reads FNYEAQ. The CDR3 runs 14 residues. V lost 3 bases and J lost 7; bases outside the gene matches: 7. Here the CDR3 reads CASSFTGGAGEQYF. The CDR3 bases are TGTGCCAGCAGCTTTACAGGGGGCGCGGGAGAGCAGTACTTC.

Of note for this clonotype: Being one base from a much bigger clone, this may be a read error. The V and J genes are TRBV3-1 and TRBJ1-3; D gene ambiguous. Germline V gene lookup returns CDR1 LGHDT and CDR2 YNNKEL (reference sequence). The CDR3 runs to 16 residues. The CDR3 region is CASAPREVHSGTTIYF. The CDR3 coding sequence is TGTGCCAGCGCCCCCCGGGAGGTACACTCTGGAACCACCATATATTTT.

The rearrangement uses TRBV18 and TRBJ2-6; D is ambiguous. The germline gives CDR1 KGHSH, CDR2 LQKENI. This CDR3 region has 15 residues. The V end was cut by 3 bases, the J end by 0 bases, with 6 bases between. The CDR3 is CASSPLISGANVLTF. CDR3 bases: TGTGCCAGCTCACCTTTGATCTCTGGGGCCAACGTCCTGACTTTC.

This clonotype was picked up many times. This chain links TRBV2 with TRBJ2-3; D perhaps matches TRBD2 (5 bases). The CDR3 contains 10 residues. Germline CDR1 SNHLY, CDR2 FYNNEI. The V end lost 4 bases, the J end lost 9 bases, and 5 bases lay between the germline ends. CDR3 DNA sequence: TGTGCCAGCAGTGGGGAGACGCAGTATTTT. Translation gives CASSGETQYF. The complete variable domain, with remaining parts taken from reference TRBV2 and TRBJ2-3, reads EPEVTQTPSHQVTQMGQEVILRCVPISNHLYFYWYRQILGQKVEFLVSFYNNEISEKSEIFDDQFSVERPDGSNFTLKIRSTKLEDSAMYFCASSGETQYFGPGTRLTVL.

The sample holds a few counts of this clonotype. The chain recombines TRBV5-1 with TRBJ1-4; the D is unclear. The V end was cut by 1 base, the J end by 10 bases, with 17 bases between. From germline, CDR1 is SGHRS and CDR2 YFSETQ. The CDR3 is 15 amino acids. Here the CDR3 DNA reads TGCGCCAGCAGCTTGCGCGACCTAAGAGAGGGAAAACTGTTTTTT. This gives the protein CASSLRDLREGKLFF.

The table lists this clonotype with many counts. CDR3 sequence: CASVDRGNYGYTF. CDR3 DNA: TGTGCCAGCGTGGACAGGGGCAACTATGGCTACACCTTC. The chain combines TRBV6-2 or TRBV6-3 with TRBJ1-2; 9 bases agree with TRBD1. V shed 8 bases, J shed 2 bases, and the junction held 3 bases outside the gene matches. CDR1 is MNHEY, CDR2 SVGEGT, per germline. The CDR3 sequence is 13 residues long.

The chain has TRBV29-1 and TRBJ2-1; 10 nucleotides agree with TRBD2. Germline CDR1 and CDR2: SQVTM and ANQGSEA. This CDR3 comprises 15 residues. Trimming took 7 bases from V and 3 from J; bases not matched to a gene: 9. CDR3 nucleotides: TGCAGCGGGACCATGACTAGCGGGCACTACAATGAGCAGTTCTTC. Its protein product is CSGTMTSGHYNEQFF.

This clonotype was seen many times. This chain joins TRBV2 and TRBJ2-1, with D tentatively TRBD2 (6 bases). V was cut by 4 bases and J by 9 bases, with 13 bases left in between. The CDR3 has 13 residues. The germline V gene has CDR1 SNHLY and CDR2 FYNNEI. CDR3 nucleotide sequence: TGTGCCAGCAGTGGGAGGGATGGGGGTGAGCAGTTCTTC. As protein: CASSGRDGGEQFF. The entire variable domain, with the rest obtained from reference TRBV2 and TRBJ2-1, is as follows: EPEVTQTPSHQVTQMGQEVILRCVPISNHLYFYWYRQILGQKVEFLVSFYNNEISEKSEIFDDQFSVERPDGSNFTLKIRSTKLEDSAMYFCASSGRDGGEQFFGPGTRLTVL.

The chain combines TRBV29-1 with TRBJ2-5; 7 bases map to TRBD1. Germline V gene data show CDR1 as SQVTM and CDR2 as ANQGSEA. V trimming: 1 base; J trimming: 2 bases; junction bases outside the gene matches: 10. The CDR3 has 16 residues. The CDR3: CSVEGTDRVAQETQYF. For the CDR3, the DNA is TGCAGCGTTGAAGGTACCGACAGGGTGGCGCAAGAGACCCAGTACTTC.

The chain employs TRBV19 and TRBJ2-7; D is undetermined. Germline V CDR1 and CDR2: LNHDA, SQIVND (reference sequence). V lost 9 bases to trimming and J lost 4 bases, with 13 bases between them. This CDR3 is 12 amino acids long. In nucleotides, the CDR3 is TGTGCCAGCCAAGATCTGAGGTACGAGCAGTACTTC. Translated, it gives CASQDLRYEQYF. Variable domain in full (rest from reference TRBV19 and TRBJ2-7): DGGITQSPKYLFRKEGQNVTLSCEQNLNHDAMYWYRQDPGQGLRLIYYSQIVNDFQKGDIAEGYSVSREKKESFPLTVTSAQKNPTAFYLCASQDLRYEQYFGPGTRLTVT.

The chain carries TRBV12-3 or TRBV12-4 and TRBJ2-5; tentative D call: TRBD2 (6 bases). The V and J ends lost 6 bases and 4 bases respectively, with 12 bases between them. This CDR3 contains 13 residues. CDR3 loop: CASRVAGPETQYF. Written as DNA, the CDR3 is TGTGCCAGCAGGGTCGCGGGACCAGAGACCCAGTACTTC.

Ten or more counts support this clonotype. The chain recombines TRBV5-1 with TRBJ2-1; tentatively, D is TRBD1 (6 bases). The germline CDR1 and CDR2 sequences are SGHRS and YFSETQ. Trimming shortened V by 0 bases and J by 5 bases, and 12 bases separated the two germline ends. This CDR3 region has 15 residues. The CDR3 sequence is CASSLGGTSNNEQFF. In nucleotides, the CDR3 is TGCGCCAGCAGCTTGGGTGGGACAAGCAACAATGAGCAGTTCTTC.

In its sample, this clonotype was seen once. The conserved final phenylalanine or tryptophan is absent from the CDR3, which likely points to a read error. The chain uses TRBV28 and TRBJ1-2, with TRBD1 identical over 10 bases. Looked up from germline, CDR1 is MDHEN and CDR2 is SYDVKM. The CDR3 length is 15 residues. The CDR3 sequence is CASSSPGQGNYGYTV. The CDR3 DNA follows: TGCGCCAGCAGTTCGCCGGGACAGGGGAACTATGGCTACACCGTC.

With respect to this clonotype: Since a much larger clone is just one base distant, this may be a read error. The genes are TRBV7-3 and TRBJ2-3; D ambiguous. Germline-derived CDR1 and CDR2 are SGHTA and FQGTGA. Trimming stripped 1 base from V and 4 bases from J, with 12 bases between. This CDR3 comprises 15 residues. CDR3 DNA: TGTGCCAGCAGCTTAATCCACAGCTACGCAGATACGCAGTATTTT. As protein: CASSLIHSYADTQYF.

Concerning this clonotype: With a much larger clone just one base away, this may be a read error. This chain uses TRBV6-2 or TRBV6-3 with TRBJ2-1, with a tentative D call TRBD2 (5 bases). V lost 0 bases to trimming and J lost 8 bases, with 11 bases between them. This CDR3 contains 14 residues. The germline gives CDR1 MNHEY, CDR2 SVGEGT. The CDR3 nucleotides are TGTGCCAGCAGTTACTCCTGGGGAGTCGATGAGCAGTTCTTC. Translating gives CASSYSWGVDEQFF.

This clonotype was seen many times. The chain carries TRBV30 and TRBJ1-2, with unresolved D. The germline gives CDR1 GTSNPN, CDR2 SVGIG (reference sequence). CDR3 length equals 14 residues. Trimming removed 0 bases at V and 2 bases at J, with 10 bases between. The CDR3 loop is CAWSVLYGNYGYTF. As DNA, the CDR3 is TGTGCCTGGAGTGTACTGTACGGGAACTATGGCTACACCTTC.

This clonotype was counted many times. J is TRBJ1-1 and V is TRBV4-2, with 7 nucleotides matching TRBD1. The CDR3 loop spans 16 amino acids. V dropped 1 base and J dropped 3; count of bases not matched to a gene: 8. Germline CDR1 reads LGHNA; CDR2 reads YNFKEQ. In DNA, the CDR3 is TGTGCCAGCAGCCAAGGGGGGACAGTGGGGGACACTGAAGCTTTCTTT. It codes for CASSQGGTVGDTEAFF.

This chain links TRBV29-1 with TRBJ1-5; D may be TRBD1 (5 bases). The germline gives CDR1 SQVTM, CDR2 ANQGSEA. Trimming shortened V by 4 bases and J by 7 bases, and 11 bases separated the two germline ends. The CDR3 is 12 residues long. In DNA, the CDR3 is TGCAGCGTTGCTCAGGGTGAACAGCCCCAGCATTTT. It translates to CSVAQGEQPQHF.

This clonotype appeared many times. The chain carries TRBV20-1 and TRBJ2-7; D is perhaps TRBD2 (5 bases). The CDR3 contains 15 residues. Germline V gene sequence: CDR1 DFQATT, CDR2 SNEGSKA (reference sequence). V gave up 3 bases and J gave up 2 bases, with 17 bases separating them. CDR3 region: CSASGRGGRTYEQYF. In DNA, the CDR3 is TGCAGTGCTAGCGGCCGAGGAGGTAGGACCTACGAGCAGTACTTC.

This clonotype was observed many times. The chain carries TRBV4-3 and TRBJ1-3, with D maybe TRBD1 (5 bases). The CDR3 consists of 19 residues. The V end was cut by 0 bases, the J end by 4 bases, with 22 bases between. The germline V gene encodes CDR1 LGHNA and CDR2 YSLEER. The CDR3 protein is CASSQEAWMKGSAGNTIYF. In DNA, the CDR3 is TGCGCCAGCAGCCAAGAGGCGTGGATGAAGGGGTCGGCCGGAAACACCATATATTTT.

This clonotype was seen many times. This chain links TRBV28 with TRBJ2-1, with 9 bases that match TRBD2. Losses at the gene ends were 3 bases for V and 4 bases for J; bases not matched to a gene: 7. In germline, CDR1 is MDHEN, CDR2 SYDVKM. The CDR3 totals 16 residues. This CDR3 reads CASSFLAGGGYNEQFF. In DNA, the CDR3 is TGTGCCAGCAGTTTTTTGGCGGGAGGGGGATACAATGAGCAGTTCTTC.

This clonotype was observed many times. The chain carries TRBV7-2 and TRBJ2-7; D gene unclear. V was shortened by 1 base and J by 2 bases, with 9 bases between the two germline ends. The germline V gene has CDR1 SGHTA and CDR2 FQGNSA. This CDR3 spans 14 amino acids. CDR3 DNA sequence: TGTGCCAGCAGCTTAGATGGGCCCACCTACGAGCAGTACTTC. Translating gives CASSLDGPTYEQYF.

The V and J genes are TRBV12-3 or TRBV12-4 and TRBJ2-3; 9 positions agree with TRBD1. The CDR3 runs to 14 residues. V was pared by 4 bases and J by 11 bases, with 10 bases of the junction left unmatched. As DNA, the CDR3 is TGTGCCAGCAGTTCCGGGACAGGGTTGTATAAGCAGTATTTT. Its protein is CASSSGTGLYKQYF.